The clone carrying this TCR beta chain was found many times. This sample's time point: before trial treatment. The donors, trial participants, received nivolumab, ipilimumab, aspirin, low-dose cyclophosphamide and low-dose radiotherapy. The data belong to a study of low-dose radiotherapy and immunotherapy resistance in tumors. Study-wide context: With fractions of 0.5 Gy given every 2 weeks, Cohort 1 accumulated a total of 6.5 Gy. Intravenous cyclophosphamide 200 mg/m2 was given every two weeks, one day before radiation and immunotherapy.

The CDR3 has 16 amino acids. CDR1 and CDR2 from the germline V gene are SGDLS and YYNGEE. The V end was cut by 0 bases, the J end by 4 bases, with 16 bases between. Both TCRalpha and TCRbeta chains were reverse transcribed with V-gene-specific primers. Over about 19 PCR cycles, TCRs were amplified from a constant-region primer and V-primer adapter. TCRdb re-called the reads through MiXCR, storing one row per CDR3 protein. Among roughly 76,000 distinct CDR3 sequences, over 15% were seen once, and the ten largest hold over 4.5%. The sample consisted of PBMCs, taken before treatment. The V and J genes are TRBV9 and TRBJ2-5, with no clear D. This TCR derives from a male donor with prostate cancer. The DNA for the CDR3 is TGTGCCAGCAGCGTAGCGGGTAGGTCGGCTAGAGAGACCCAGTACTTC. It specifies CASSVAGRSARETQYF.